Each of the 20 T cell receptor beta chains below was sequenced from the same sample in a study of OX40 agonist ivuxolimab in advanced cancers. The data were produced by immunoSEQ multiplex PCR, yet TCRdb's version contains in-frame clones alone and is incomplete. The table has around 67,000 clones, about nine tenths seen once. The starting material was CD4+ or CD8+ T cells sorted from blood, obtained in a trial of the OX40 agonist ivuxolimab. The origin of the receptors is an adult with an advanced solid tumor such as melanoma, head and neck, liver or kidney cancer.

The chain joins TRBV6-5 to TRBJ2-3, with no clear D. The CDR3 totals 16 residues. Trimming cost V 2 bases and J 2 bases, with 14 bases left between them. In germline, CDR1 is MNHEY, CDR2 SVGAGI. CDR3 residues: CASSYRRREPTDTQYF. DNA of the CDR3: TGTGCCAGCAGTTACCGTCGGCGAGAGCCCACAGATACGCAGTATTTT.

V and J are TRBV15 and TRBJ1-2, with D tentatively TRBD1 (5 bases). Trimming took 3 bases from V and 6 from J, leaving 17 bases between them. Looked up from germline, CDR1 is LNHNV and CDR2 is YYDKDF (reference sequence). This CDR3 contains 15 residues. The CDR3 loop is CATSSYGAGRDGYTF. The DNA of the CDR3 is TGTGCCACCAGCAGTTACGGGGCAGGGAGGGATGGCTACACCTTC.

The rearrangement uses TRBV5-1 and TRBJ2-7; 15 nucleotides match TRBD2. This CDR3 is 15 amino acids long. Per germline, CDR1 SGHRS and CDR2 YFSETQ. Trimming at V came to 7 bases and at J to 5 bases, leaving 7 bases not matched to a gene. The CDR3 here is CASGTSGGQGDEQYF. The CDR3, as DNA: TGCGCCAGCGGGACTAGCGGGGGGCAGGGGGACGAGCAGTACTTC.

The chain joins TRBV5-4 to TRBJ2-7; D is uncertain. CDR3 length equals 13 residues. With 1 base removed from V and 5 bases from J, the gap between germline ends came to 10 bases. The V gene's germline CDR1 is SGHNT and CDR2 YYREEE (reference sequence). The DNA for the CDR3 is TGTGCCAGCAGCTTGTCGGCCAAGGACGAGCAGTACTTC. Translating it yields CASSLSAKDEQYF.

This chain joins TRBV23-1 and TRBJ1-4; tentatively, D is TRBD1 (5 bases). TRBV23-1 belongs to the ORF category, with a function that is uncertain. The CDR3 length is 16 residues. Trimming took 5 bases from V and 5 from J, leaving 18 bases between them. For the CDR3, the DNA is TGCGCCAGCAGTTTTGCTCTGGGGGAGATAAATGAAAAACTGTTTTTT. Translation gives CASSFALGEINEKLFF.

This chain joins TRBV10-3 and TRBJ2-2, with 11 bases identical to TRBD2. This CDR3 is built from 15 residues. J was trimmed by 5 bases and V by 4 bases; bases with no gene match: 3. CDR1 ENHRY and CDR2 SYGVKD come from the germline V gene. This CDR3 reads CAISGLAGNTGELFF. The CDR3 coding sequence is TGTGCCATCAGTGGACTAGCGGGAAATACCGGGGAGCTGTTTTTT.

The chain uses TRBV5-1 and TRBJ1-1; a possible D gene is TRBD1 (5 bases). The CDR3 is 13 residues long. The V end was cut by 2 bases, the J end by 1 base, with 6 bases between. In germline, CDR1 is SGHRS, CDR2 YFSETQ. The CDR3 here is CASSFQGNTEAFF. The CDR3 bases are TGCGCCAGCAGCTTTCAGGGGAACACTGAAGCTTTCTTT. Full variable domain (outside the CDR3, taken from reference TRBV5-1 and TRBJ1-1): KAGVTQTPRYLIKTRGQQVTLSCSPISGHRSVSWYQQTPGQGLQFLFEYFSETQRNKGNFPGRFSGRQFSNSRSEMNVSTLELGDSALYLCASSFQGNTEAFFGQGTRLTVV.

V is TRBV9 and J is TRBJ2-1, with 11 bases fitting TRBD2. CDR3 length: 15 residues. Germline-derived CDR1 and CDR2 are SGDLS and YYNGEE. V dropped 4 bases and J dropped 7; count of bases not matched to a gene: 7. The chain's CDR3 is CASSKTSGRGNEQFF. Here the CDR3 DNA reads TGTGCCAGCAGCAAAACTAGCGGGAGAGGTAATGAGCAGTTCTTC.

This chain connects TRBV7-2 to TRBJ2-2; D is uncertain. This CDR3 has 15 amino acids. Germline CDR1 and CDR2: SGHTA and FQGNSA. Trimming took off 5 bases at V and 0 bases at J, with 10 bases between the two ends. CDR3 residues: CASSLKPTNTGELFF. CDR3 DNA sequence: TGTGCCAGCAGCCTAAAACCTACGAACACCGGGGAGCTGTTTTTT.

The V call is TRBV7-2, the J call TRBJ2-7; D unresolved. Trimming removed 4 bases from V and 7 bases from J, with 8 bases in between. Germline values: CDR1 SGHTA, CDR2 FQGNSA. The CDR3 spans 11 residues. As DNA, the CDR3 is TGTGCCAGCAGCTCCCAGTGGGAGCAGTACTTC. The encoded protein is CASSSQWEQYF. Full variable domain (outside the CDR3, taken from reference TRBV7-2 and TRBJ2-7): GAGVSQSPSNKVTEKGKDVELRCDPISGHTALYWYRQSLGQGLEFLIYFQGNSAPDKSGLPSDRFSAERTGGSVSTLTIQRTQQEDSAVYLCASSSQWEQYFGPGTRLTVT.

At least ten counts were recorded for this clone. The rearrangement uses TRBV30 and TRBJ1-1; D call uncertain. Germline CDR1 reads GTSNPN; CDR2 reads SVGIG (reference sequence). V was cut by 4 bases and J by 11 bases, with 20 bases left in between. There are 13 residues in the CDR3. CDR3 amino acids: CAWTIVGRTGAFF. CDR3 coding DNA: TGTGCCTGGACCATTGTAGGAAGGACGGGGGCTTTCTTT.

The gene calls are TRBV12-5 and TRBJ2-7; D gene ambiguous. The CDR3 extends over 13 amino acids. Trimming stripped 2 bases from V and 2 bases from J, with 7 bases between. Germline CDR1 LGHNT, CDR2 FRNRAP. The CDR3 DNA reads as TGTGCTAGTGGTTTGACCGTCGCCTACGAGCAGTACTTC. Its translation: CASGLTVAYEQYF.

This clone appeared a single time. J is TRBJ2-4 and V is TRBV7-2; D unresolved. CDR1 SGHTA and CDR2 FQGNSA come from the germline V gene. This CDR3 comprises 14 residues. V was shortened by 5 bases and J by 6 bases, with 14 bases between the two germline ends. The CDR3 region is CASSHTTGRNIQYF. The DNA of the CDR3 is TGTGCCAGCAGCCACACGACTGGAAGAAACATTCAGTACTTC.

The chain combines TRBV7-2 with TRBJ2-1, with 8 bases lining up with TRBD1. Germline CDR1 SGHTA, CDR2 FQGNSA. Losses at the gene ends were 5 bases for V and 4 bases for J; bases not matched to a gene: 4. The CDR3 has 14 amino acids. CDR3 bases: TGTGCCAGCAGCCGGGACAGGAATTACAATGAGCAGTTCTTC. Translated, it gives CASSRDRNYNEQFF.

This sequence joins TRBV5-1 and TRBJ2-5, with D perhaps TRBD1 (5 bases). The CDR3 spans 15 residues. Looked up from germline, CDR1 is SGHRS and CDR2 is YFSETQ. The ends were cut back, 3 bases at V and 2 bases at J, with 14 bases in the middle. This chain's CDR3 is CASSSLDRGQETQYF. The CDR3 nucleotides read TGCGCCAGCAGCTCACTCGACAGAGGACAAGAGACCCAGTACTTC.

The gene calls are TRBV11-3 and TRBJ2-2, with D hard to call. Germline V lookup: CDR1 SGHNT, CDR2 YENEEA. V was shortened by 3 bases and J by 0 bases, with 8 bases between the two germline ends. CDR3 length equals 15 residues. The CDR3 reads CASSFGSSNTGELFF. Written as DNA, the CDR3 is TGTGCCAGCAGCTTCGGCAGCTCGAACACCGGGGAGCTGTTTTTT.

The CDR3 region is CASSSQGSGGYTF. CDR3 nucleotides: TGTGCCAGCAGTTCACAGGGGTCGGGGGGCTACACCTTC. The chain carries TRBV28 and TRBJ1-2; 7 nucleotides match TRBD1. CDR1 is MDHEN, CDR2 SYDVKM, per germline. This CDR3 spans 13 amino acids. V trimming: 4 bases; J trimming: 8 bases; junction bases outside the gene matches: 7.

In this sample, this clone turned up once. The chain joins TRBV11-2 to TRBJ2-3, with D unclear. Germline V gene data show CDR1 as SGHAT and CDR2 as FQNNGV. The V gene lost 2 bases and the J gene lost 2 bases, with 17 bases spanning the gap. This CDR3 is built from 17 residues. The CDR3 protein is CASSLKTGGRNTDTQYF. The CDR3 bases are TGTGCCAGCAGCTTAAAAACGGGTGGCAGGAACACAGATACGCAGTATTTT.

The CDR3 region is CASSWAGLAPGELFF. CDR3 coding DNA: TGTGCCAGTAGTTGGGCCGGACTAGCCCCCGGGGAGCTGTTTTTT. The chain links TRBV19 to TRBJ2-2; 8 nucleotides match TRBD2. In germline, CDR1 is LNHDA, CDR2 SQIVND (reference sequence). Germline trimming cut 5 bases from V and 6 bases from J; bases unmatched to any gene: 8. The length of the CDR3 is 15 residues.

The CDR3 sequence: CATFRERGANTGELFF. Here the CDR3 DNA reads TGCGCCACTTTCCGAGAGCGGGGCGCGAACACCGGGGAGCTGTTTTTT. The rearrangement joins TRBV5-1 to TRBJ2-2; TRBD2 aligns across 7 bases. Germline CDR1 and CDR2: SGHRS and YFSETQ. The CDR3 extends over 16 amino acids. V was pared by 9 bases and J by 0 bases, with 11 bases of the junction left unmatched.